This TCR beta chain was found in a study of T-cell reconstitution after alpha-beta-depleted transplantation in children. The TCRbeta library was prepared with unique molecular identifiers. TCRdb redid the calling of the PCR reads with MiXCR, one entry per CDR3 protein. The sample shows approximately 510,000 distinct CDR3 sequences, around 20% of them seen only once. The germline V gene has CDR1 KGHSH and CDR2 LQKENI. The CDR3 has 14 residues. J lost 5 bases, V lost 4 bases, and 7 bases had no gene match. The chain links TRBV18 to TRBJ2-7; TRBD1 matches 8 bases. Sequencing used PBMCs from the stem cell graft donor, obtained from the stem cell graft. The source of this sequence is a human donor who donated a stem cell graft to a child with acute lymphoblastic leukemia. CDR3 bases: TGTGCCAGCTCACTGGTGCAGGGGGCAGACGAGCAGTACTTC. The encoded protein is CASSLVQGADEQYF.